The rows below give T cell receptor beta chains drawn from one sample of a study of cytotoxic CD8 clonotypes in ibrutinib-treated CLL. Sequenced by immunoSEQ multiplex PCR; TCRdb stores in-frame clones only, minus some. The sample has approximately 190,000 clones; 65% to 80% are singletons. Specimen: PBMCs, collected after 12 months of ibrutinib treatment. Every receptor here comes from a human donor with chronic lymphocytic leukemia. Both conserved end residues are part of each CDR3. A D gene is named only where the DNA matches it firmly. Not every row has a clone size; where given, it reads once, few, many or a size class.

J gene: TRBJ1-4; clone size: .; D gene: .; CDR3 length: 13; V gene: TRBV9; CDR3 DNA: TGTGCCAGTCAAGCACGAACTAATGAAAAACTGTTTTTT; CDR3 protein: CASQARTNEKLFF
J gene: TRBJ2-7; clone size: once; D gene: .; CDR3 length: 13; V gene: TRBV30; CDR3 DNA: TGTGCCTGGAGTGTTCAGGCCTCCTACGAGCAGTACTTC; CDR3 protein: CAWSVQASYEQYF
J gene: TRBJ2-3; clone size: .; D gene: TRBD2; CDR3 length: 14; V gene: TRBV7-6; CDR3 DNA: TGTGCCAGCAGCAGGACTAGCGGCACAGATACGCAGTATTTT; CDR3 protein: CASSRTSGTDTQYF
J gene: TRBJ2-2; clone size: .; D gene: .; CDR3 length: 16; V gene: TRBV5-1; CDR3 DNA: TGCGCCAGCAGCTTGGCAAGGGCGGCGAACACCGGGGAGCTGTTTTTT; CDR3 protein: CASSLARAANTGELFF
J gene: TRBJ1-2; clone size: .; D gene: .; CDR3 length: 13; V gene: TRBV29-1; CDR3 DNA: TGCAGCGCTTTACTACAGGGTAACTATGGCTACACCTTC; CDR3 protein: CSALLQGNYGYTF
J gene: TRBJ2-6; clone size: .; D gene: TRBD2; CDR3 length: 19; V gene: TRBV28; CDR3 DNA: TGTGCCAGCAGTCCCTGGACTAGCGGGGGCCTCTCTGGGGCCAACGTCCTGACTTTC; CDR3 protein: CASSPWTSGGLSGANVLTF
J gene: TRBJ1-1; clone size: .; D gene: .; CDR3 length: 16; V gene: TRBV5-6; CDR3 DNA: TGTGCCAGCAGAACCGGGACAAAAATCATGAACACTGAAGCTTTCTTT; CDR3 protein: CASRTGTKIMNTEAFF
J gene: TRBJ1-5; clone size: .; D gene: .; CDR3 length: 16; V gene: TRBV19; CDR3 DNA: TGTGCCAGTAGTATTTGGAGAGGGGATAGCAATCAGCCCCAGCATTTT; CDR3 protein: CASSIWRGDSNQPQHF
J gene: TRBJ2-7; clone size: medium-sized; D gene: .; CDR3 length: 13; V gene: TRBV4-3; CDR3 DNA: TGCGCCAGCAGCCAAGATCTGGCGAACGAGCAGTACTTC; CDR3 protein: CASSQDLANEQYF
J gene: TRBJ2-1; clone size: .; D gene: .; CDR3 length: 11; V gene: TRBV4-2; CDR3 DNA: TGTGCCAGCAGCCAAGCAGCTGAGCAGTTCTTC; CDR3 protein: CASSQAAEQFF
J gene: TRBJ2-7; clone size: once; D gene: .; CDR3 length: 15; V gene: TRBV7-3; CDR3 DNA: TGTGCCAGCAGGAAATCGGCCCTGGGGCCCTACGAGCAGTACTTC; CDR3 protein: CASRKSALGPYEQYF
J gene: TRBJ2-2; clone size: .; D gene: TRBD1; CDR3 length: 15; V gene: TRBV19; CDR3 DNA: TGTGCCAGTAGGAACGACAGGGGAAACACCGGGGAGCTGTTTTTT; CDR3 protein: CASRNDRGNTGELFF
J gene: TRBJ2-7; clone size: .; D gene: TRBD2; CDR3 length: 12; V gene: TRBV29-1; CDR3 DNA: TGCAGCGCCCTGGACGGGAGGGGCGAGCAGTACTTC; CDR3 protein: CSALDGRGEQYF
J gene: TRBJ2-7; clone size: .; D gene: .; CDR3 length: 12; V gene: TRBV7-2; CDR3 DNA: TGTGCCAGCAGCCCCCATAGCTACGAGCAGTACTTC; CDR3 protein: CASSPHSYEQYF
J gene: TRBJ2-2; clone size: .; D gene: TRBD2; CDR3 length: 15; V gene: TRBV11-3; CDR3 DNA: TGTGCCAGCAGCTCAAGCGGGAGATGGAGAGGGGAGCTGTTTTTT; CDR3 protein: CASSSSGRWRGELFF
J gene: TRBJ1-2; clone size: .; D gene: .; CDR3 length: 16; V gene: TRBV28; CDR3 DNA: TGTGCCAGCAGTGCCTCAGGGGACAACCTTTTCTATGGCTACACCTTC; CDR3 protein: CASSASGDNLFYGYTF
J gene: TRBJ2-5; clone size: .; D gene: .; CDR3 length: 13; V gene: TRBV5-1; CDR3 DNA: TGCGCCAGCAGCTTGGAAGGGCAAGAGACCCAGTACTTC; CDR3 protein: CASSLEGQETQYF
J gene: TRBJ2-3; clone size: .; D gene: TRBD2; CDR3 length: 15; V gene: TRBV5-1; CDR3 DNA: TGCGCCAGCAGCGCAGCGGGAGCCCGCACAGATACGCAGTATTTT; CDR3 protein: CASSAAGARTDTQYF
J gene: TRBJ2-1; clone size: .; D gene: .; CDR3 length: 14; V gene: TRBV5-1; CDR3 DNA: TGCGCCAGCAGCTTGGGGGGCGGCTACAATGAGCAGTTCTTC; CDR3 protein: CASSLGGGYNEQFF
J gene: TRBJ2-7; clone size: .; D gene: .; CDR3 length: 15; V gene: TRBV7-2; CDR3 DNA: TGTGCCAGCAGCTTAGGAAGGGAACGGGCTGGTCAGCAGTACTTC; CDR3 protein: CASSLGRERAGQQYF
J gene: TRBJ2-2; clone size: few; D gene: TRBD2; CDR3 length: 17; V gene: TRBV6-1; CDR3 DNA: TGTGCCAGCAGTGTCCCGACCGGGACTAGCGGGGATGGGGAGCTGTTTTTT; CDR3 protein: CASSVPTGTSGDGELFF
J gene: TRBJ2-1; clone size: .; D gene: TRBD2; CDR3 length: 15; V gene: TRBV9; CDR3 DNA: TGTGCCAGCAGCGTCGGGACTAGCGAGTACAATGAGCAGTTCTTC; CDR3 protein: CASSVGTSEYNEQFF
J gene: TRBJ2-1; clone size: .; D gene: TRBD1; CDR3 length: 17; V gene: TRBV7-2; CDR3 DNA: TGTGCCAGCAGCTTCCGGGACAGTTCCTACTCCTACAATGAGCAGTTCTTC; CDR3 protein: CASSFRDSSYSYNEQFF
J gene: TRBJ1-5; clone size: .; D gene: .; CDR3 length: 14; V gene: TRBV30; CDR3 DNA: TGTGCCTGGAGTACAGGGAATTACGATCAGCCCCAGCATTTT; CDR3 protein: CAWSTGNYDQPQHF
J gene: TRBJ2-7; clone size: once; D gene: .; CDR3 length: 12; V gene: TRBV27; CDR3 DNA: TGTGCTTCCAGGGGAATCCTTTACGAGCAGTACTTC; CDR3 protein: CASRGILYEQYF
J gene: TRBJ2-3; clone size: .; D gene: .; CDR3 length: 13; V gene: TRBV28; CDR3 DNA: TGTGCCAGCAGTTGGATCTTAGCGGATACGCAGTATTTT; CDR3 protein: CASSWILADTQYF
J gene: TRBJ2-3; clone size: .; D gene: .; CDR3 length: 14; V gene: TRBV29-1; CDR3 DNA: TGCAGCGTTAACAGTTTCGGGAGCACAGATACGCAGTATTTT; CDR3 protein: CSVNSFGSTDTQYF